Below, one TCR beta chain is given with its context. Original data processing: Reference gene primer amplification gave estimated nucleated cell counts. TCRdb keeps only in-frame clones here, not all; method: immunoSEQ multiplex PCR. V, J and clone size are taken as reported in that table, and D and trimming were inferred from the DNA itself. This table holds under 200,000 clones, roughly 91% found once. Trimming took off 4 bases at V and 3 bases at J, with 10 bases between the two ends. The germline gives CDR1 ENHRY, CDR2 SYGVKD. CDR3 length equals 14 residues. The data were obtained in a study of blood T cell repertoires in COVID-19. On the study more broadly: Both acute and convalescent COVID-19 samples were obtained from the United States, Italy and Spain. PBMCs, B-cell-depleted T cells, or T cells were the source of the cDNA or gDNA that made up the material.

This sequence was found in a man aged 45 to 65 who had recovered from COVID-19. Material: peripheral blood. V gene TRBV10-3 combines with J gene TRBJ2-1; TRBD2 is a possible D gene (6 bases). The chain's CDR3 is CAISVGTLYNEQFF. CDR3 in DNA: TGTGCCATCAGTGTCGGGACTCTCTACAATGAGCAGTTCTTC.